Listed below are T cell receptor beta chains from one sample, sequenced in a study of radiotherapy plus CTLA-4 blockade in lung cancer. Profiled with immunoSEQ multiplex PCR; TCRdb holds only in-frame clones, not every one. The repertoire holds 130,000 or so clones, approximately 90% seen once, with approximately 7% in the top ten. The material sequenced was peripheral blood, taken from a patient treated with radiotherapy plus ipilimumab. These receptors all stem from a human donor with non-small cell lung cancer that progressed on radiotherapy plus ipilimumab. The CDR3 runs from the conserved cysteine through the conserved F or W. Size is omitted from some rows. Given values are once, few, many or a class for expanded clones.

CDR3aa	abundance	j_gene	v_gene
CASSGGRHYEQYF	once	TRBJ2-7	TRBV5-5
CASAGFSGYTF	few	TRBJ1-2	TRBV28
CASSVAGAETQYF	-	TRBJ2-5	TRBV6-1
CASSLVVPGDEQFF	once	TRBJ2-1	TRBV5-1
CASSDRLAGGREQFF	-	TRBJ2-1	TRBV10-1
CASSRSGYEQYF	-	TRBJ2-7	TRBV6-6
CASSPWGGSYEQYF	-	TRBJ2-7	TRBV11-2
CASSRRLAGGNPSYEQYF	-	TRBJ2-7	TRBV5-5
CASSPAEHGELFF	-	TRBJ2-2	TRBV5-5
CASMGQETPNTEAFF	-	TRBJ1-1	TRBV19
CASGLETGNQPQHF	-	TRBJ1-5	TRBV12-5
CASSEASGRVREQYF	-	TRBJ2-7	TRBV6-1
CASMLAGGGSRAQYF	once	TRBJ2-5	TRBV6-1
CASTLQGNRRAFF	once	TRBJ1-1	TRBV19
CASSVVLGAGEQFF	-	TRBJ2-1	TRBV9
CASSSSLNNEKLFF	-	TRBJ1-4	TRBV6-5
CASSSGTGLYNEQFF	-	TRBJ2-1	TRBV5-1
CAWGGTAENTIYF	-	TRBJ1-3	TRBV30
CASTESRGGGYTF	once	TRBJ1-2	TRBV6-5
CASSVEAGFQETQYF	-	TRBJ2-5	TRBV9
CSLGAGRELGQETQYF	-	TRBJ2-5	TRBV29-1
CASSQEGVTEAFF	-	TRBJ1-1	TRBV14
CASSPSSALLGYTF	-	TRBJ1-2	TRBV18
CASSATGDRDGEQYF	-	TRBJ2-7	TRBV9
CARGVAGYQETQYF	-	TRBJ2-5	TRBV6-7
CASSLVGFGGELFF	-	TRBJ2-2	TRBV11-2
CASRPGQKETQYF	-	TRBJ2-5	TRBV5-1
CASSQDRVNEQFF	-	TRBJ2-1	TRBV5-6
CASSPTSGRGHEQFF	-	TRBJ2-1	TRBV6-6
CASRLTGAYGYTF	once	TRBJ1-2	TRBV7-2
CASWGGSGELFF	once	TRBJ2-2	TRBV5-1
CASQADRPTTGELFF	-	TRBJ2-2	TRBV19
CASSPQEGAFETQYF	once	TRBJ2-5	TRBV5-4
CASITSSLTYEQYF	-	TRBJ2-7	TRBV6-1
CASSASGVYGYTF	-	TRBJ1-2	TRBV6-1
CATKLSSGANVLTF	few	TRBJ2-6	TRBV5-4
CASQRDLRDEQFF	-	TRBJ2-1	TRBV5-1
CATAGTRNQPQHF	-	TRBJ1-5	TRBV19
CASSLVNSITDTQYF	-	TRBJ2-3	TRBV11-2
CASLLGTHYEQFF	once	TRBJ2-1	TRBV2
CASSEDRTRLSYEQYF	-	TRBJ2-7	TRBV6-1
CASSLQGTSGYTF	-	TRBJ1-2	TRBV7-2
CASSSPSAGYEQYF	-	TRBJ2-7	TRBV19
CASSVSQPDTQYF	-	TRBJ2-3	TRBV9
CASNRAGPGNEQFF	-	TRBJ2-1	TRBV6-5
CASRATGSYGYTF	-	TRBJ1-2	TRBV5-1
CASRHVGSTEAFF	-	TRBJ1-1	TRBV19
CASSPGQALRNEQFF	-	TRBJ2-1	TRBV6-1
CASNDPRDYAGELFF	-	TRBJ2-2	TRBV7-6
CASSLEPSFYGYTF	once	TRBJ1-2	TRBV5-1
CAIGRTGTQETQYF	-	TRBJ2-5	TRBV10-3
CASRSVVPNTEAFF	-	TRBJ1-1	TRBV27